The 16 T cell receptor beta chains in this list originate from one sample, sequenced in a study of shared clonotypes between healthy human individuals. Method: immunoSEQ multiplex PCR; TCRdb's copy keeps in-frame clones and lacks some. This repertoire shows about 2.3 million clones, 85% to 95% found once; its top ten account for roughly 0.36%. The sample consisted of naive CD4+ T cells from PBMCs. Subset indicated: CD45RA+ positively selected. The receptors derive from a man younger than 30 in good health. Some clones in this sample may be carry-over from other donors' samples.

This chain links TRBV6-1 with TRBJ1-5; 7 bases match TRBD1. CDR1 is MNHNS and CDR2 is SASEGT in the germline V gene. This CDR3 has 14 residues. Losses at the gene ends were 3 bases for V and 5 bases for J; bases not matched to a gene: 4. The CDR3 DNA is TGTGCCAGCAGTGACTCAGGGGGGGATCAGCCCCAGCATTTT. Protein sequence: CASSDSGGDQPQHF.

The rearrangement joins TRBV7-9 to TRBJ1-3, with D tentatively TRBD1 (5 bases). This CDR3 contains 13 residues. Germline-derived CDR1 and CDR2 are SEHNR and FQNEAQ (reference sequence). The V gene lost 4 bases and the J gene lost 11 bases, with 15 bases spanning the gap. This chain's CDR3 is CASSYEQGTAIYF. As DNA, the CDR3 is TGTGCCAGCAGCTACGAGCAGGGTACGGCCATATATTTT. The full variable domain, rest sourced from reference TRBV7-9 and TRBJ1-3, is DTGVSQNPRHKITKRGQNVTFRCDPISEHNRLYWYRQTLGQGPEFLTYFQNEAQLEKSRLLSDRFSAERPKGSFSTLEIQRTEQGDSAMYLCASSYEQGTAIYFGEGSWLTVV.

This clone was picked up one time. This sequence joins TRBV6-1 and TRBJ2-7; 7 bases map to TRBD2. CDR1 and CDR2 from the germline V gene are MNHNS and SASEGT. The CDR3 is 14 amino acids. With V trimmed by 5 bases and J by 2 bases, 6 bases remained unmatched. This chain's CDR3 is CASSPWTRTYEQYF. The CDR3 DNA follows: TGTGCCAGCAGTCCCTGGACTAGAACCTACGAGCAGTACTTC.

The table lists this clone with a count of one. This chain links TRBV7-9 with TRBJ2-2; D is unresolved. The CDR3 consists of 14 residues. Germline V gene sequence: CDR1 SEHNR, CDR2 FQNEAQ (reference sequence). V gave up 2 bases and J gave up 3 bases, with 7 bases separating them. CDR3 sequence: CASSLIRDTGELFF. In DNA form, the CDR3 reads TGTGCCAGCAGCTTAATACGGGACACCGGGGAGCTGTTTTTT.

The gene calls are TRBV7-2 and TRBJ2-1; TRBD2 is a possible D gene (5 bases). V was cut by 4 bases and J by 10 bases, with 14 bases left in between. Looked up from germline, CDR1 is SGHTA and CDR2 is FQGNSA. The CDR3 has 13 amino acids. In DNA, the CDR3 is TGTGCCAGCAGCTCGCACTACCGGGGAGAGCAGTTCTTC. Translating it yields CASSSHYRGEQFF.

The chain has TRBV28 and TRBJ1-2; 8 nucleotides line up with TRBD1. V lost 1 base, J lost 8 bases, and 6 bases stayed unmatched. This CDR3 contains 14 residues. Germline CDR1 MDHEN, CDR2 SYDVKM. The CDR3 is CASSLSQGVGGYTF. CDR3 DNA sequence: TGTGCCAGCAGTTTATCACAGGGGGTCGGCGGCTACACCTTC.

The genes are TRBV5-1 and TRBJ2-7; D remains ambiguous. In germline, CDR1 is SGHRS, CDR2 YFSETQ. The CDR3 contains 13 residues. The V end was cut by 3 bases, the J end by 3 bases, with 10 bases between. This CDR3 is CASSSTYLYEQYF. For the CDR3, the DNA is TGCGCCAGCAGCTCTACTTACCTCTACGAGCAGTACTTC.

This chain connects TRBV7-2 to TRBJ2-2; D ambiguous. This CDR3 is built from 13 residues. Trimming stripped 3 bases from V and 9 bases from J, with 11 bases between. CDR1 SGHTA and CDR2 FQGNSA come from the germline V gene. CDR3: CASSLQLGRELFF. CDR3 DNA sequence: TGTGCCAGCAGCTTGCAGTTGGGTAGGGAGCTGTTTTTT.

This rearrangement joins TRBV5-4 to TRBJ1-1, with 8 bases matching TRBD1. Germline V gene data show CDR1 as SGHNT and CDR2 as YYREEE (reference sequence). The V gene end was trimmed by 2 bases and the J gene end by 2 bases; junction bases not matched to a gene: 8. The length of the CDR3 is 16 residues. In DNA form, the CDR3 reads TGTGCCAGCAGCTTTGGGACAGGCCGCCGTAACACTGAAGCTTTCTTT. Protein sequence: CASSFGTGRRNTEAFF.

The CDR3 loop is CASSLQTGEQYF. In DNA form, the CDR3 reads TGTGCCAGCAGTTTACAGACGGGCGAGCAGTACTTC. The chain links TRBV28 to TRBJ2-7; D is ambiguous. CDR1 MDHEN and CDR2 SYDVKM come from the germline V gene. The CDR3 spans 12 residues. V was shortened by 2 bases and J by 6 bases, with 8 bases between the two germline ends.

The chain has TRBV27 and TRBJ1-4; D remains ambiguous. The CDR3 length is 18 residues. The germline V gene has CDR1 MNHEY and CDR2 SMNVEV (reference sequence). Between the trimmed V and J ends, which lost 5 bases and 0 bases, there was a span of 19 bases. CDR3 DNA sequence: TGTGCCAGCAGTCCATCCGTCCTTGGAGATGCAACTAATGAAAAACTGTTTTTT. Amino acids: CASSPSVLGDATNEKLFF.

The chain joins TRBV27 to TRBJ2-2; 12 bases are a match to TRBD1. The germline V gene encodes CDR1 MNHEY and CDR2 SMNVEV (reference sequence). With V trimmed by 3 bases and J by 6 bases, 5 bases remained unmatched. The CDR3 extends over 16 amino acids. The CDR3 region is CASSLRDRGRSGELFF. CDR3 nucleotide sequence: TGTGCCAGCAGTTTGCGGGACAGGGGGCGTTCCGGGGAGCTGTTTTTT.

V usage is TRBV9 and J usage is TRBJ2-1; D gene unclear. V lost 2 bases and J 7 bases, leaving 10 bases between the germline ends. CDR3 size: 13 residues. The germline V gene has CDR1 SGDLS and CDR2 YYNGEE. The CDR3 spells CASSVSWTNEQFF. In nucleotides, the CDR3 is TGTGCCAGCAGCGTCTCATGGACGAATGAGCAGTTCTTC.

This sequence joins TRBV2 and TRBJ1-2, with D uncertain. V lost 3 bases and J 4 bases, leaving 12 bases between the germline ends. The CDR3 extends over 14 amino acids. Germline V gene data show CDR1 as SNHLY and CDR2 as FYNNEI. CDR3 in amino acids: CASSDVQLSYGYTF. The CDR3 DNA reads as TGTGCCAGCAGTGACGTACAGTTGAGCTATGGCTACACCTTC.

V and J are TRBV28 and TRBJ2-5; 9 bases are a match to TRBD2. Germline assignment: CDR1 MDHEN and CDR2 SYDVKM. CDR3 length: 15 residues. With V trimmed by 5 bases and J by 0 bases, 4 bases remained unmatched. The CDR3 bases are TGTGCCAGCAGTGCCCTAGCGGGAAACCAAGAGACCCAGTACTTC. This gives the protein CASSALAGNQETQYF.

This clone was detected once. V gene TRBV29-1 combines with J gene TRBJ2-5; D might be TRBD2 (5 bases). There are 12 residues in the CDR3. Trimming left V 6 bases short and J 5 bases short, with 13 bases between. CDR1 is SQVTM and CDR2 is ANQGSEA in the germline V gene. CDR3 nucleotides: TGCAGCGTGAGAGGGCCGGACGAGACCCAGTACTTC. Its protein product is CSVRGPDETQYF.